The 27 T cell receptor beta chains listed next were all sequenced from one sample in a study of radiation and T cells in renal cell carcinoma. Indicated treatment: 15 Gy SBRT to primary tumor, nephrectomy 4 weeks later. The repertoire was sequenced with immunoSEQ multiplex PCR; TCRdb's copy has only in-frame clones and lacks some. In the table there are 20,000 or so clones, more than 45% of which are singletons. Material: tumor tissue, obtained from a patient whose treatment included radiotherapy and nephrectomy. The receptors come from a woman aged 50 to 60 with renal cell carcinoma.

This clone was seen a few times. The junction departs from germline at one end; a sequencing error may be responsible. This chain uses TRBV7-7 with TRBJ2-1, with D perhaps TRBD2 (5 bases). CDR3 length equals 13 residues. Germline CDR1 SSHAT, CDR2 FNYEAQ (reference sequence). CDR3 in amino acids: CASSPPRANEQFF. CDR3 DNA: TGTGCTAGCAGCCCTCCGAGGGCTAATGAGCAGTTCTTC.

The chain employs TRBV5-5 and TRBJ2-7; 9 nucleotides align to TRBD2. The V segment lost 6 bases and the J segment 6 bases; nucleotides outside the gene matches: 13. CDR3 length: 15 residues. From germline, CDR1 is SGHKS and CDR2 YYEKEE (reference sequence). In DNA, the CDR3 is TGTGCCAGCAACTGGGGCGGGGGGGCCTTTAGCGAGCAGTACTTC. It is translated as CASNWGGGAFSEQYF.

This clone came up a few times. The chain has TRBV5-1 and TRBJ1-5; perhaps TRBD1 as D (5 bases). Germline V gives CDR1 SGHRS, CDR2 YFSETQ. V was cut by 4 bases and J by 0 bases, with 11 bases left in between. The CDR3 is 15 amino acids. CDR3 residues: CASSPQGYSNQPQHF. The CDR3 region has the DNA TGCGCCAGCAGCCCGCAGGGCTATAGCAATCAGCCCCAGCATTTT.

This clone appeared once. The CDR3 reads CASSPPYRASRTYEQYF. The CDR3 DNA reads TGTGCCAGCAGCCCGCCGTATAGGGCCTCCAGAACCTACGAGCAGTACTTC. V and J are TRBV5-6 and TRBJ2-7; D not resolved. Germline CDR1 and CDR2: SGHDT and YYEEEE. The V and J ends lost 4 bases and 2 bases respectively, with 22 bases between them. The CDR3 runs 17 residues.

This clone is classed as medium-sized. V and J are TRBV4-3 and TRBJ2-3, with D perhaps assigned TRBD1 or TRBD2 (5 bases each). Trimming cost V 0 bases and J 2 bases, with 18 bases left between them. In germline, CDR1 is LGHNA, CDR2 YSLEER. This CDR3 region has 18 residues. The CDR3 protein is CASSQDFRLAGATDTQYF. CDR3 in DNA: TGCGCCAGCAGCCAAGATTTTAGGCTAGCTGGGGCCACAGATACGCAGTATTTT.

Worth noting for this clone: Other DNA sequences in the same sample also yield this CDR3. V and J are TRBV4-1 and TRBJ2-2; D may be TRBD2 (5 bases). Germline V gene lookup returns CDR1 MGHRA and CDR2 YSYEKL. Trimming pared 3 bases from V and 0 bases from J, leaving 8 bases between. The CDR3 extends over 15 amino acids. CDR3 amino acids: CASSHPGANTGELFF. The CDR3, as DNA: TGCGCCAGCAGCCACCCCGGGGCGAACACCGGGGAGCTGTTTTTT.

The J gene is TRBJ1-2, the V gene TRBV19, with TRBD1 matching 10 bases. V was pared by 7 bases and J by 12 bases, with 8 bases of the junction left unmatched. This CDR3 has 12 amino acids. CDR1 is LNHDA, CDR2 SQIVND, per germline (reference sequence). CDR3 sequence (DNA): TGTGCCAGTACTCCGGACAGGGGGACGCACACCTTC. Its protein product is CASTPDRGTHTF.

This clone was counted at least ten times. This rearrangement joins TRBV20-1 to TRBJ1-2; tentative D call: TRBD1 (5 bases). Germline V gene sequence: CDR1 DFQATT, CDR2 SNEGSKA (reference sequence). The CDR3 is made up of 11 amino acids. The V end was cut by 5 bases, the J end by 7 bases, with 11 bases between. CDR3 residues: CSAAQGLGYTF. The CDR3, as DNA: TGCAGTGCTGCGCAGGGACTTGGCTACACCTTC.

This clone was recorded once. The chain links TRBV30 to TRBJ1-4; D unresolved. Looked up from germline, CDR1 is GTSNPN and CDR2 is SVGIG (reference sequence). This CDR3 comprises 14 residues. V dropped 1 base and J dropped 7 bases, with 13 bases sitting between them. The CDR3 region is CAWSGGALGEKLFF. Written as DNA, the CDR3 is TGTGCCTGGAGTGGAGGAGCCTTGGGTGAAAAACTGTTTTTT.

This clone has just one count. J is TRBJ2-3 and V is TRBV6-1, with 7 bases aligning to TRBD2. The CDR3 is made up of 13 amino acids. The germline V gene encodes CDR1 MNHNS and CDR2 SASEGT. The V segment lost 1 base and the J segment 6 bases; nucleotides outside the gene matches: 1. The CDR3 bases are TGTGCCAGCAGTGAAGGGCGGGGGGATACGCAGTATTTT. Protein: CASSEGRGDTQYF.

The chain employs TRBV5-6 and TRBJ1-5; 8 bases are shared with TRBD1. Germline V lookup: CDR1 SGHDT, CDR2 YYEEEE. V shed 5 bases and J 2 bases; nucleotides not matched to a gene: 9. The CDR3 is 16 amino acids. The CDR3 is CASSSVTGGGNQPQHF. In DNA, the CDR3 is TGTGCCAGCAGTTCCGTCACAGGGGGTGGCAATCAGCCCCAGCATTTT.

CDR3 bases: TGTGCCAGCAGCTTGCCCGGGGTCGAGCAGTACTTC. Translated: CASSLPGVEQYF. This chain connects TRBV5-5 to TRBJ2-7, with D perhaps matching TRBD2 (5 bases). Trimming stripped 1 base from V and 6 bases from J, with 8 bases between. Germline CDR1 is SGHKS and CDR2 is YYEKEE (reference sequence). This CDR3 has 12 amino acids.

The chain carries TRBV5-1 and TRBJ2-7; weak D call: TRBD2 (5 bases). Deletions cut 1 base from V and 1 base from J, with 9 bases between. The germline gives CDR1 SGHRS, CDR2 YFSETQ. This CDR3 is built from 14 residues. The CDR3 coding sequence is TGCGCCAGCAGCTTGCAAGGCGGGTCCTACGAGCAGTACTTC. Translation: CASSLQGGSYEQYF.

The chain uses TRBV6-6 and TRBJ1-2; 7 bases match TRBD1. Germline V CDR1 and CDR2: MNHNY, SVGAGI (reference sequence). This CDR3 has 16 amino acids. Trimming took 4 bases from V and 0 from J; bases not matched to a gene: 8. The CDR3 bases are TGTGCCAGCAGTTCCGGGACAGCCTTAGCTAACTATGGCTACACCTTC. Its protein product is CASSSGTALANYGYTF.

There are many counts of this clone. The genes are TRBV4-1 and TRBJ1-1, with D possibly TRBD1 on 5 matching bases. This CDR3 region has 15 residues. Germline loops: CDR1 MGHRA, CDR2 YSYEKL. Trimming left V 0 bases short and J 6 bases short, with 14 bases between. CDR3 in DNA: TGCGCCAGCAGCCAAGATATTGGGGGAATCTCTGAAGCTTTCTTT. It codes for CASSQDIGGISEAFF.

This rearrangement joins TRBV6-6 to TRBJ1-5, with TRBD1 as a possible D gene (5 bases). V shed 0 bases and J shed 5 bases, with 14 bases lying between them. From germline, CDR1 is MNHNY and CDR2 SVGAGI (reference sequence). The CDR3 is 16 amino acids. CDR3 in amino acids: CASSYSWQGRDQPQHF. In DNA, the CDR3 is TGTGCCAGCAGTTACTCGTGGCAGGGCCGGGATCAGCCCCAGCATTTT.

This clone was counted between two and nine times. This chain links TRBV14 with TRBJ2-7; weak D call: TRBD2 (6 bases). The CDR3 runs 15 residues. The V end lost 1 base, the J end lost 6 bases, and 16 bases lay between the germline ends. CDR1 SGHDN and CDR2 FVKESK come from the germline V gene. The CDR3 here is CASSQGRAGLGEQYF. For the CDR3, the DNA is TGTGCCAGCAGCCAAGGTCGGGCGGGGTTGGGCGAGCAGTACTTC. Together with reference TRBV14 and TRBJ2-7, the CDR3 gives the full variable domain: EAGVTQFPSHSVIEKGQTVTLRCDPISGHDNLYWYRRVMGKEIKFLLHFVKESKQDESGMPNNRFLAERTGGTYSTLKVQPAELEDSGVYFCASSQGRAGLGEQYFGPGTRLTVT.

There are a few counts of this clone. The DNA for the CDR3 is TGTGCCACCGCGGGGGATAACACTGAAGCTTTCTTT. It yields the protein CATAGDNTEAFF. J is TRBJ1-1 and V is TRBV6-1; a weak D match, TRBD1 (5 bases). The CDR3 length is 12 residues. V was clipped by 10 bases and J by 2 bases, with 11 bases between them. The germline gives CDR1 MNHNS, CDR2 SASEGT.

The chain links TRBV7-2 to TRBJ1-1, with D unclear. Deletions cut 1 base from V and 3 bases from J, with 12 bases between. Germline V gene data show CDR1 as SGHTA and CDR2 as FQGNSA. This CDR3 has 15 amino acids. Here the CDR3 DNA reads TGTGCCAGCAGCTTAGAGTCCGGGTCGGACACTGAAGCTTTCTTT. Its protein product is CASSLESGSDTEAFF.

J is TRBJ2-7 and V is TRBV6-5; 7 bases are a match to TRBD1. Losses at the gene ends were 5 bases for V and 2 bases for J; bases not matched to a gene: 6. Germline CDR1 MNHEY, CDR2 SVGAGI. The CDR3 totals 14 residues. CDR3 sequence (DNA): TGTGCCAGCAGTCAAACGGGACAGACCTACGAGCAGTACTTC. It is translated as CASSQTGQTYEQYF.

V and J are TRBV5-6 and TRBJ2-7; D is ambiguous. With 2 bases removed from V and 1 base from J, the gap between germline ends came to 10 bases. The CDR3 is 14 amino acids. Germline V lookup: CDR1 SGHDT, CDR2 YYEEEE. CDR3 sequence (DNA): TGTGCCAGCAGCTTTAGATTTGGATCCTACGAGCAGTACTTC. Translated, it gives CASSFRFGSYEQYF.

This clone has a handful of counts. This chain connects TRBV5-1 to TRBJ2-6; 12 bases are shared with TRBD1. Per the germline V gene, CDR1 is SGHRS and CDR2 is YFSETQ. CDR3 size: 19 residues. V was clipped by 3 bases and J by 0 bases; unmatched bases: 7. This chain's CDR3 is CASSSRGTGGSSGANVLTF. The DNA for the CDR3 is TGCGCCAGCAGCTCCCGAGGGACAGGGGGCAGCTCTGGGGCCAACGTCCTGACTTTC.

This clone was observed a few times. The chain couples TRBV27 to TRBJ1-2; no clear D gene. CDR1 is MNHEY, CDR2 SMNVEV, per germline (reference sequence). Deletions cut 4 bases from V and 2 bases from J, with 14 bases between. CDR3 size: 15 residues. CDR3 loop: CASSSLLLGNYGYTF. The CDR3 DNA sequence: TGTGCCAGCAGTTCCCTTCTTCTGGGGAACTATGGCTACACCTTC.

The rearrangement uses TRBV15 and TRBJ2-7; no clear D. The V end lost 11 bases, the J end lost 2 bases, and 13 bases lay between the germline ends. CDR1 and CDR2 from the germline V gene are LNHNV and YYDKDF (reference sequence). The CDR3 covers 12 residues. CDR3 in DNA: TGTGCCGCAGGTGGAACAACCTACGAGCAGTACTTC. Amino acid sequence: CAAGGTTYEQYF. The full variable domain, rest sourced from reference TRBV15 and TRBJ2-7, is DAMVIQNPRYQVTQFGKPVTLSCSQTLNHNVMYWYQQKSSQAPKLLFHYYDKDFNNEADTPDNFQSRRPNTSFCFLDIRSPGLGDTAMYLCAAGGTTYEQYFGPGTRLTVT.

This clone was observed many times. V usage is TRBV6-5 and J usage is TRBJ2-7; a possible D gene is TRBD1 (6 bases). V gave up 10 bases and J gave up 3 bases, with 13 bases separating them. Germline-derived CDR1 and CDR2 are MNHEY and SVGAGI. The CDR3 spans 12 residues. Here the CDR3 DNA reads TGTGCCACCGGGACATTATACTACGAGCAGTACTTC. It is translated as CATGTLYYEQYF.

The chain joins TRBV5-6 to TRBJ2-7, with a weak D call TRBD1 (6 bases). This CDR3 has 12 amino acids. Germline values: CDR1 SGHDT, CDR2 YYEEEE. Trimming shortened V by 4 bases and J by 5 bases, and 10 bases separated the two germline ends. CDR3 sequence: CASSRYRDEQYF. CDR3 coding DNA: TGTGCCAGCAGCCGATACAGGGACGAGCAGTACTTC.

The CDR3, as DNA: TGTGCCAGCATCGGGACAGGCGAGCAGTACTTC. Translating gives CASIGTGEQYF. The gene calls are TRBV6-1 and TRBJ2-7, with 8 bases identical to TRBD1. Unmatched junction bases numbered 2, after V lost 7 bases and J lost 6 bases. Germline CDR1 is MNHNS and CDR2 is SASEGT. The CDR3 spans 11 residues.